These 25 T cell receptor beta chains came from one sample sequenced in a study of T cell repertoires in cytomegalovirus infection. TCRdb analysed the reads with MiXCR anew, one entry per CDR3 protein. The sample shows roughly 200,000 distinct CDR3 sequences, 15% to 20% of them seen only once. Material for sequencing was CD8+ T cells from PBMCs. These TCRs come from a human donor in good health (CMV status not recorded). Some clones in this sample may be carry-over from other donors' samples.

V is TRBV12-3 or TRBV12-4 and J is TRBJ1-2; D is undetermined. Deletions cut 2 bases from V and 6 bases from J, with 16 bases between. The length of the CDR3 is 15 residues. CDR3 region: CASSLTTPTAHGYTF. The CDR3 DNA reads TGTGCCAGCAGTTTAACAACTCCTACGGCTCATGGCTACACCTTC.

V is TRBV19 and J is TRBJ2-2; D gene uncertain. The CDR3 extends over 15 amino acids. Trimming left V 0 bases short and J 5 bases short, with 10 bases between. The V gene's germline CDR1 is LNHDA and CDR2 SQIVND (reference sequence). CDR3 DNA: TGTGCCAGTAGTATAGAAGGGATCGGAACCGGGGAGCTGTTTTTT. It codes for CASSIEGIGTGELFF.

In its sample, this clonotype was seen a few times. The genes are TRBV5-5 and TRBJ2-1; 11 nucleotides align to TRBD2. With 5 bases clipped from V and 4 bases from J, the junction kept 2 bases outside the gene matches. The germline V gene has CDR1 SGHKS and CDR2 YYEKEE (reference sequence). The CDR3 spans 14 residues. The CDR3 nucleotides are TGTGCCAGCAGTTGGACTAGCGGGTACAATGAGCAGTTCTTC. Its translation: CASSWTSGYNEQFF.

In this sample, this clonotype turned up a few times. CDR3: CASSLAGRGDIQYF. CDR3 nucleotide sequence: TGTGCCAGCAGCTTAGCGGGCAGGGGAGACATTCAGTACTTC. The J gene is TRBJ2-4, the V gene TRBV7-6; the D gene is possibly TRBD1 (6 bases). The V end was cut by 0 bases, the J end by 8 bases, with 11 bases between. The CDR3 totals 14 residues. Germline CDR1 is SGHVS and CDR2 is FNYEAQ.

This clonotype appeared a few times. The CDR3 bases are TGTGCCAGCAGCTTACGGGACAGCTACGAGCAGTACTTC. It encodes CASSLRDSYEQYF. This sequence joins TRBV7-9 and TRBJ2-7; TRBD1 matches at 7 bases. The CDR3 spans 13 residues. Germline V gives CDR1 SEHNR, CDR2 FQNEAQ (reference sequence). V trimming: 2 bases; J trimming: 3 bases; junction bases outside the gene matches: 1.

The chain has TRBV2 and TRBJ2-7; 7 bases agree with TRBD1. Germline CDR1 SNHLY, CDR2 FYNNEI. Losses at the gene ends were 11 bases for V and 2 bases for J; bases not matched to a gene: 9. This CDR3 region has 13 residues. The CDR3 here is CAVHRGGTYEQYF. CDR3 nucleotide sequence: TGTGCCGTCCACAGGGGTGGAACCTACGAGCAGTACTTC.

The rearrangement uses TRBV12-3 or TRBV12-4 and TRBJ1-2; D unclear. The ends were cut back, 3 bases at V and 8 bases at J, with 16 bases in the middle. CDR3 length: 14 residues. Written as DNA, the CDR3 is TGTGCCAGCAGTTTCCGACCGGGGAAGGAGGGCTACACCTTC. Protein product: CASSFRPGKEGYTF.

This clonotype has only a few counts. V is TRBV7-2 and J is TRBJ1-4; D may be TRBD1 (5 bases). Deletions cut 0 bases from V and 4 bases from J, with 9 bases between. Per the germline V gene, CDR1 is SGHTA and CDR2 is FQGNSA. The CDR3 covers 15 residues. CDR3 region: CASSLAGLLNEKLFF. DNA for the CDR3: TGTGCCAGCAGCTTAGCGGGGCTCCTTAATGAAAAACTGTTTTTT.

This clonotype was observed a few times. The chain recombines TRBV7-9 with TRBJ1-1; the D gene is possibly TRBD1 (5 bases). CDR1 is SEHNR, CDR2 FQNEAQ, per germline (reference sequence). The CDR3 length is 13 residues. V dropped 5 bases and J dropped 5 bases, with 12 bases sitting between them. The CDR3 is CASSPQGFTEAFF. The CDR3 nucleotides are TGTGCCAGCAGCCCTCAGGGTTTTACTGAAGCTTTCTTT.

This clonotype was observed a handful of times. CDR3 coding DNA: TGTGCCAGCAGCTCCACCGGGACAGAGCAAGAGACCCAGTACTTC. This gives the protein CASSSTGTEQETQYF. The chain links TRBV7-9 to TRBJ2-5; 7 bases map to TRBD1. The CDR3 contains 15 residues. V was pared by 4 bases and J by 2 bases, with 7 bases of the junction left unmatched. Germline lookup yields CDR1 SEHNR and CDR2 FQNEAQ (reference sequence).

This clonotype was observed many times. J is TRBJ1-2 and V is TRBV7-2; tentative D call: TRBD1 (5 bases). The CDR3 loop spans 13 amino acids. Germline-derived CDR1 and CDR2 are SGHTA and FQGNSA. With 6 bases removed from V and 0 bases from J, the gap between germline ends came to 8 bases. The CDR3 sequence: CASSTGPNYGYTF. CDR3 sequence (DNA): TGTGCCAGCAGTACGGGGCCTAACTATGGCTACACCTTC.

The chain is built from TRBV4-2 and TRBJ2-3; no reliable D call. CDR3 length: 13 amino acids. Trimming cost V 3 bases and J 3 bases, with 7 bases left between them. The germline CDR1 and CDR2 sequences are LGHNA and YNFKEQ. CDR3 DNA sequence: TGTGCCAGCAGCCAGTTGAGGACAGATACGCAGTATTTT. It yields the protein CASSQLRTDTQYF.

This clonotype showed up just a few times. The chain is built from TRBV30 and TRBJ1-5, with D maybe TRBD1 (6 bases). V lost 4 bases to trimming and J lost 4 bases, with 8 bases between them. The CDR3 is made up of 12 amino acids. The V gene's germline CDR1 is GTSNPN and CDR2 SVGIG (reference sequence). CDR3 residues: CAWTTGNQPQHF. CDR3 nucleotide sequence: TGTGCCTGGACCACAGGGAATCAGCCCCAGCATTTT.

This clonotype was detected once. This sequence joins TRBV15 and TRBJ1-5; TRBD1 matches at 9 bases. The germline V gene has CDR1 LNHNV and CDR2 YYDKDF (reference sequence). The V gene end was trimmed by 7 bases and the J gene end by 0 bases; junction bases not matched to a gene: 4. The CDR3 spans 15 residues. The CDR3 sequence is CATTGTGFSNQPQHF. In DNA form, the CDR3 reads TGTGCCACCACCGGGACAGGGTTTAGCAATCAGCCCCAGCATTTT.

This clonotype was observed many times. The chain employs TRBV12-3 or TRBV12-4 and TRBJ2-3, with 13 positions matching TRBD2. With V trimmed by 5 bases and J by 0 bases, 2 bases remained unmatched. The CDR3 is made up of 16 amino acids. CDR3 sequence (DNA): TGTGCCAGCAGTCTGGGACTAGCGGGGAGCACAGATACGCAGTATTTT. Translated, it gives CASSLGLAGSTDTQYF.

CDR3 amino acids: CASSVGTASYEQYF. The CDR3 bases are TGTGCCAGCAGCGTAGGTACGGCCTCCTACGAGCAGTACTTC. This chain uses TRBV9 with TRBJ2-7; D unclear. V lost 0 bases and J 0 bases, leaving 7 bases between the germline ends. CDR1 is SGDLS and CDR2 is YYNGEE in the germline V gene. The CDR3 is 14 residues long.

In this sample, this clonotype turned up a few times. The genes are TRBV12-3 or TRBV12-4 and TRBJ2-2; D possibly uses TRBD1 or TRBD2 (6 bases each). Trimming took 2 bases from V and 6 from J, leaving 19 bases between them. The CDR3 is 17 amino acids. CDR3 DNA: TGTGCCAGCAGTTTATTGTTCCGGGGGCCTACCGCCGGGGAGCTGTTTTTT. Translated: CASSLLFRGPTAGELFF.

CDR3 protein: CASSEAYRNEQFF. CDR3 nucleotide sequence: TGTGCCAGCAGTGAAGCGTATCGCAATGAGCAGTTCTTC. The chain joins TRBV2 to TRBJ2-1; D gene ambiguous. The V end lost 0 bases, the J end lost 6 bases, and 6 bases lay between the germline ends. Germline V gene lookup returns CDR1 SNHLY and CDR2 FYNNEI. This CDR3 is 13 amino acids long.

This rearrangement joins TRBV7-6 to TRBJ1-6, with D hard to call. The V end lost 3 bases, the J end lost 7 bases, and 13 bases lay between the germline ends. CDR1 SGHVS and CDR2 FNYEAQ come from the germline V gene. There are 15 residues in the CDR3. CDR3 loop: CASSLEGPTNSPLHF. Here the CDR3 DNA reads TGTGCCAGCAGCTTGGAGGGTCCTACCAATTCACCCCTCCACTTT. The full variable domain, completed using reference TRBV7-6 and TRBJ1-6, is GAGVSQSPRYKVTKRGQDVALRCDPISGHVSLYWYRQALGQGPEFLTYFNYEAQQDKSGLPNDRFSAERPEGSISTLTIQRTEQRDSAMYRCASSLEGPTNSPLHFGNGTRLTVT.

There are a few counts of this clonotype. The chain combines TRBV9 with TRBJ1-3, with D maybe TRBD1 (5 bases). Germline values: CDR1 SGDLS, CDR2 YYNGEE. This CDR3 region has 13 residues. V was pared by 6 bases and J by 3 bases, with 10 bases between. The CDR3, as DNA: TGTGCCAGCAACCAGGGCGGTGGAAACACCATATATTTT. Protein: CASNQGGGNTIYF.

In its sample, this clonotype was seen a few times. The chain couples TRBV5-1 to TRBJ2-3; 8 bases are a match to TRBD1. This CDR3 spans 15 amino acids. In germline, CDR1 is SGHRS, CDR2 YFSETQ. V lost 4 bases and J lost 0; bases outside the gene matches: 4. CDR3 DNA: TGCGCCAGCAGCGCTGGACAGGGCAGCACAGATACGCAGTATTTT. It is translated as CASSAGQGSTDTQYF.

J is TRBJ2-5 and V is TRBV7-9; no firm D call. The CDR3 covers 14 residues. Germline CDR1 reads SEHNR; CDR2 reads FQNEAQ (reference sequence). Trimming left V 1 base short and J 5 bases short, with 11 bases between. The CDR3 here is CASSLESNGETQYF. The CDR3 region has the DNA TGTGCCAGCAGCTTAGAATCGAACGGCGAGACCCAGTACTTC.

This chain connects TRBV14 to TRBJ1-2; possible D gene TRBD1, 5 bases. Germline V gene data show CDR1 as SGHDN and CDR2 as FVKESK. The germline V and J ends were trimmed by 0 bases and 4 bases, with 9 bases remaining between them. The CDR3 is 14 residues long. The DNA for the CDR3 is TGTGCCAGCAGCCAAGATGGACACCTCTATGGCTACACCTTC. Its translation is CASSQDGHLYGYTF.

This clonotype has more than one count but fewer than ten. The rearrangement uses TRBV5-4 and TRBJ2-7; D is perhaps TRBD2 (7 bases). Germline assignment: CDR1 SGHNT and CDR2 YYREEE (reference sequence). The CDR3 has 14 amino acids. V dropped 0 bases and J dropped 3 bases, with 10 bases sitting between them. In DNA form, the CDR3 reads TGTGCCAGCAGCTTGGCAGGGGAGGGCTACGAGCAGTACTTC. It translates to CASSLAGEGYEQYF.

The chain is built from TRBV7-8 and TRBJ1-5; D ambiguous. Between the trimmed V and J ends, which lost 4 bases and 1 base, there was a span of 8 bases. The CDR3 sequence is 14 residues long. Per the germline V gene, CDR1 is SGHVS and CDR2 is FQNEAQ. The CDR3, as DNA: TGTGCCAGCAGCTCGGACGGAAGCAATCAGCCCCAGCATTTT. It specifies CASSSDGSNQPQHF.